Listed here are 30 T cell receptor beta chains from one sample, sequenced in a study of cytomegalovirus exposure and HLA in healthy donors. Using immunoSEQ multiplex PCR, the repertoire was profiled, and TCRdb retains in-frame clones only, with some absent. The table records a few hundred thousand clones, 80% to 90% of them present only once. The sample was PBMCs. The origin of the receptors is a woman under 30 in good health and CMV-seronegative.

Details on this clone: A junction end diverges from the germline sequence, so it may reflect a read error. J is TRBJ1-2 and V is TRBV7-7, with D unclear. The CDR3 totals 14 residues. CDR1 and CDR2 (germline): SSHAT, FNYEAQ (reference sequence). CDR3 in DNA: TGTGCTAGCAGTTTGTGCAGGATCCCGTCTGGCTACACCTTC. Translating gives CASSLCRIPSGYTF. Variable domain in full (rest from reference TRBV7-7 and TRBJ1-2): GAGVSQSPRYKVTKRGQDVTLRCDPISSHATLYWYQQALGQGPEFLTYFNYEAQPDKSGLPSDRFSAERPEGSISTLTIQRTEQRDSAMYRCASSLCRIPSGYTFGSGTRLTVV.

This clone has only one observation. This chain links TRBV29-1 with TRBJ1-1; 8 bases align to TRBD1. V dropped 1 base and J dropped 5; count of bases not matched to a gene: 9. Germline V CDR1 and CDR2: SQVTM, ANQGSEA. The CDR3 length is 15 residues. CDR3 coding DNA: TGCAGCGTTGAAGGGACAGGGCTCACGGGAACTGAAGCTTTCTTT. Translating it yields CSVEGTGLTGTEAFF.

This chain connects TRBV4-2 to TRBJ1-4, with 10 bases fitting TRBD1. After removal of 4 bases from V and 6 bases from J, the junction contained 5 bases not matched to a gene. CDR3 length: 15 amino acids. CDR1 LGHNA and CDR2 YNFKEQ come from the germline V gene. CDR3 sequence (DNA): TGTGCCAGCAGCCCTAGGGACAGGGGCGATGAAAAACTGTTTTTT. Residues: CASSPRDRGDEKLFF.

The chain links TRBV5-4 to TRBJ2-7; 12 bases agree with TRBD2. This CDR3 contains 17 residues. CDR1 is SGHNT, CDR2 YYREEE, per germline (reference sequence). V lost 4 bases, J lost 4 bases, and 12 bases stayed unmatched. For the CDR3, the DNA is TGTGCCAGCAGCAGCCGGACTAGCGGGATACCCGTATACGAGCAGTACTTC. Translation: CASSSRTSGIPVYEQYF.

This chain uses TRBV11-1 with TRBJ2-1; D unresolved. Germline V CDR1 and CDR2: SGHAT, FQDESV (reference sequence). V lost 4 bases, J lost 0 bases, and 7 bases lay in between. The CDR3 contains 14 residues. The CDR3 region has the DNA TGTGCCAGCAGCTACTTCGGCTCCTACAATGAGCAGTTCTTC. It specifies CASSYFGSYNEQFF.

This chain links TRBV4-1 with TRBJ1-2; 8 bases match TRBD1. J was trimmed by 3 bases and V by 4 bases; bases with no gene match: 10. Germline V gene lookup returns CDR1 MGHRA and CDR2 YSYEKL. This CDR3 comprises 16 residues. As DNA, the CDR3 is TGCGCCAGCAGCCTTTCCTGGGGACAGGAGCACTATGGCTACACCTTC. It encodes CASSLSWGQEHYGYTF.

The chain links TRBV5-4 to TRBJ2-7, with 14 nucleotides matching TRBD2. Germline CDR1 SGHNT, CDR2 YYREEE (reference sequence). There are 16 residues in the CDR3. J was trimmed by 4 bases and V by 4 bases; bases with no gene match: 7. The CDR3 here is CASSTGLAGGLYEQYF. The CDR3 DNA follows: TGTGCCAGCAGCACAGGACTAGCGGGAGGTCTGTACGAGCAGTACTTC.

Only one count was recorded for this clone. The chain links TRBV13 to TRBJ2-7; TRBD1 aligns across 8 bases. Germline CDR1 is PRHDT and CDR2 is FYEKMQ (reference sequence). V gave up 2 bases and J gave up 6 bases; unmatched junction bases: 3. The CDR3 extends over 13 amino acids. The CDR3, as DNA: TGTGCCAGCAGCTTACGCCAGGGGGCCGAGCAGTACTTC. Its translation is CASSLRQGAEQYF. The variable domain in full, completed from reference TRBV13 and TRBJ2-7, reads AAGVIQSPRHLIKEKRETATLKCYPIPRHDTVYWYQQGPGQDPQFLISFYEKMQSDKGSIPDRFSAQQFSDYHSELNMSSLELGDSALYFCASSLRQGAEQYFGPGTRLTVT.

This chain joins TRBV20-1 and TRBJ1-3; D unclear. The CDR3 has 11 amino acids. V was pared by 5 bases and J by 3 bases, with 5 bases between. The V gene's germline CDR1 is DFQATT and CDR2 SNEGSKA (reference sequence). CDR3 residues: CSASNGNTIYF. The CDR3 DNA follows: TGCAGTGCTTCAAATGGAAACACCATATATTTT.

The genes are TRBV15 and TRBJ2-7; TRBD1 matches at 10 bases. Per germline, CDR1 LNHNV and CDR2 YYDKDF (reference sequence). This CDR3 comprises 16 residues. J gave up 4 bases and V 2 bases, and 8 bases lay outside the gene matches. Here the CDR3 DNA reads TGTGCCACCAGCAGAAGTCGCCGGGACAGGGGTTACGAGCAGTACTTC. As protein: CATSRSRRDRGYEQYF.

This chain joins TRBV6-1 and TRBJ2-2; D gene uncertain. V was pared by 7 bases and J by 0 bases, with 6 bases between. CDR1 and CDR2 (germline): MNHNS, SASEGT. This CDR3 is 13 amino acids long. The CDR3 reads CASINTNTGELFF. The CDR3 bases are TGTGCCAGCATTAACACGAACACCGGGGAGCTGTTTTTT.

The V and J genes are TRBV10-3 and TRBJ2-2, with 7 bases that match TRBD1. CDR3 length equals 14 residues. Unmatched junction bases numbered 2, after V lost 7 bases and J lost 0 bases. Germline CDR1 reads ENHRY; CDR2 reads SYGVKD. This CDR3 is CAITGQANTGELFF. CDR3 in DNA: TGTGCCATCACCGGACAGGCGAACACCGGGGAGCTGTTTTTT.

This clone occurred a few times. J is TRBJ2-1 and V is TRBV29-1; perhaps TRBD1 as D (6 bases). CDR1 SQVTM and CDR2 ANQGSEA come from the germline V gene. CDR3 length: 12 residues. The CDR3 loop is CTGQSSYNEQFF. In DNA, the CDR3 is TGCACTGGACAGAGCTCCTACAATGAGCAGTTCTTC.

About this clone itself: Compared with germline, one end of the junction differs, possibly owing to a read error. The chain recombines TRBV4-1 with TRBJ2-3, with TRBD2 identical over 7 bases. The CDR3 covers 14 residues. Germline CDR1 reads MGHRA; CDR2 reads YSYEKL. The CDR3 is CASSQVGGSRPLSF. As DNA, the CDR3 is TGCGCCAGCAGCCAAGTCGGCGGGAGCCGCCCCCTTTCTTTT.

This clone was detected only once. V usage is TRBV29-1 and J usage is TRBJ2-5; a weak D match, TRBD2 (6 bases). Germline CDR1 is SQVTM and CDR2 is ANQGSEA. This CDR3 contains 12 residues. V lost 1 base to trimming and J lost 3 bases, with 6 bases between them. The CDR3 DNA reads as TGCAGCGTTGAAGGGGAGGAAGAGACCCAGTACTTC. It encodes CSVEGEEETQYF.

This clone was found once. This chain links TRBV9 with TRBJ2-7, with TRBD1 identical over 7 bases. Per germline, CDR1 SGDLS and CDR2 YYNGEE. There are 16 residues in the CDR3. After removal of 4 bases from V and 2 bases from J, the junction contained 12 bases not matched to a gene. In DNA form, the CDR3 reads TGTGCCAGCAGCTTAAACCGGGACAGTTCGACCTACGAGCAGTACTTC. Protein sequence: CASSLNRDSSTYEQYF.

This clone showed up just a few times. The V and J genes are TRBV7-8 and TRBJ2-2; D is uncertain. Germline CDR1 reads SGHVS; CDR2 reads FQNEAQ. The CDR3 has 11 amino acids. The V end lost 5 bases, the J end lost 8 bases, and 6 bases lay between the germline ends. DNA of the CDR3: TGTGCCAGCAGCCCCGTGGGGGAGCTGTTTTTT. Amino acid sequence: CASSPVGELFF.

The chain recombines TRBV28 with TRBJ1-2, with D possibly being TRBD1 (6 bases). This CDR3 has 14 amino acids. The germline CDR1 and CDR2 sequences are MDHEN and SYDVKM. Trimming removed 4 bases from V and 5 bases from J, with 14 bases in between. The CDR3 is CASSSGTGKYGYTF. The CDR3 coding sequence is TGTGCCAGCAGTTCCGGAACAGGGAAATATGGCTACACCTTC.

As to this clone: At one end the junction does not follow the germline gene, possibly because of a read error. This rearrangement joins TRBV27 to TRBJ2-5, with 10 bases matching TRBD1. This CDR3 has 17 residues. CDR1 MNHEY and CDR2 SMNVEV come from the germline V gene (reference sequence). The CDR3 DNA follows: TGTGCCAGCAGTCCCGACAGGGGGCGGTACGAGGGAGAGGCCCAGTACTTC. This sequence encodes CASSPDRGRYEGEAQYF.

The chain recombines TRBV28 with TRBJ1-1; 7 positions agree with TRBD1. V gave up 6 bases and J gave up 7 bases; unmatched junction bases: 8. Per the germline V gene, CDR1 is MDHEN and CDR2 is SYDVKM. The CDR3 is 13 amino acids. CDR3 bases: TGTGCCAGCAGGCGTACAGGGGCGGGTGAAGCTTTCTTT. Translated, it gives CASRRTGAGEAFF. Filled out from reference TRBV28 and TRBJ1-1, the complete variable domain reads DVKVTQSSRYLVKRTGEKVFLECVQDMDHENMFWYRQDPGLGLRLIYFSYDVKMKEKGDIPEGYSVSREKKERFSLILESASTNQTSMYLCASRRTGAGEAFFGQGTRLTVV.

This rearrangement joins TRBV19 to TRBJ1-4, with TRBD1 matching 9 bases. The CDR3 contains 18 residues. The J segment lost 0 bases and the V segment lost 5 bases, leaving 10 bases of the junction unmatched. From germline, CDR1 is LNHDA and CDR2 SQIVND (reference sequence). CDR3 region: CASSYQTGGLATNEKLFF. CDR3 DNA: TGTGCCAGTAGTTACCAAACAGGGGGCTTAGCAACTAATGAAAAACTGTTTTTT.

To note about this clone: At one end, the junction sequence differs from germline, possibly due to a read error. The rearrangement links TRBV7-7 to TRBJ2-1; D is perhaps TRBD1 (5 bases). The germline V gene encodes CDR1 SSHAT and CDR2 FNYEAQ (reference sequence). The CDR3 is 15 residues long. The CDR3 bases are TGTGCTAGCAGCTTAAGTCCAGGGTTGGACAATGAGCAGTTCTTC. Protein sequence: CASSLSPGLDNEQFF.

This chain joins TRBV7-6 and TRBJ2-7; TRBD2 aligns across 15 bases. This CDR3 has 16 amino acids. After removal of 5 bases from V and 5 bases from J, the junction contained 7 bases not matched to a gene. Looked up from germline, CDR1 is SGHVS and CDR2 is FNYEAQ. The CDR3 DNA reads TGTGCCAGCAGCCCGGGACTAGCGGGAGGCGGCGACGAGCAGTACTTC. Translation gives CASSPGLAGGGDEQYF.

The chain combines TRBV30 with TRBJ2-5, with 7 positions matching TRBD2. This CDR3 is built from 12 residues. CDR1 and CDR2 from the germline V gene are GTSNPN and SVGIG (reference sequence). With V trimmed by 4 bases and J by 2 bases, 1 base remained unmatched. The CDR3 is CAWTSGQETQYF. CDR3 DNA sequence: TGTGCCTGGACTAGCGGACAAGAGACCCAGTACTTC.

J is TRBJ2-6 and V is TRBV5-4; D perhaps matches TRBD1 (6 bases). The CDR3 length is 16 residues. Germline lookup yields CDR1 SGHNT and CDR2 YYREEE (reference sequence). Trimming stripped 0 bases from V and 1 base from J, with 8 bases between. The DNA for the CDR3 is TGTGCCAGCAGCTTGGGGGGGCCTTCTGGGGCCAACGTCCTGACTTTC. It is translated as CASSLGGPSGANVLTF.

This chain joins TRBV18 and TRBJ1-4; TRBD1 matches at 7 bases. With 3 bases clipped from V and 8 bases from J, the junction kept 3 bases outside the gene matches. Germline-derived CDR1 and CDR2 are KGHSH and LQKENI. The CDR3 covers 13 residues. The CDR3, as DNA: TGTGCCAGCTCACCTGGGACAGTCGAAAAACTGTTTTTT. It codes for CASSPGTVEKLFF.

V gene TRBV15 combines with J gene TRBJ2-1, with 12 nucleotides matching TRBD2. CDR3 length equals 16 residues. Unmatched junction bases numbered 6, after V lost 1 base and J lost 8 bases. Germline values: CDR1 LNHNV, CDR2 YYDKDF (reference sequence). CDR3 region: CATSRGLAGVSDEQFF. As DNA, the CDR3 is TGTGCCACCAGCAGAGGACTAGCGGGAGTTTCTGATGAGCAGTTCTTC.

The chain recombines TRBV27 with TRBJ2-7; 14 positions agree with TRBD2. With 7 bases clipped from V and 3 bases from J, the junction kept 8 bases outside the gene matches. CDR3 length: 16 residues. Germline assignment: CDR1 MNHEY and CDR2 SMNVEV (reference sequence). CDR3 loop: CASMGLAGVGVYEQYF. The CDR3 DNA reads as TGTGCCAGCATGGGACTAGCGGGAGTGGGGGTCTACGAGCAGTACTTC.

The chain joins TRBV2 to TRBJ2-2; a possible D gene is TRBD1 (6 bases). Per the germline V gene, CDR1 is SNHLY and CDR2 is FYNNEI. The V end lost 5 bases, the J end lost 8 bases, and 12 bases lay between the germline ends. The CDR3 has 13 residues. CDR3: CASSPTGSGELFF. The CDR3 coding sequence is TGTGCCAGCAGTCCAACAGGGTCGGGGGAGCTGTTTTTT.

CDR3 bases: TGTGCCAGCAGCCTAGGGCCACTAGGGAGCGATGAGCAGTTCTTC. This translates into CASSLGPLGSDEQFF. The J gene is TRBJ2-1, the V gene TRBV7-8, with D possibly TRBD2 on 5 matching bases. Trimming cost V 5 bases and J 8 bases, with 19 bases left between them. The length of the CDR3 is 15 residues. The germline gives CDR1 SGHVS, CDR2 FQNEAQ.